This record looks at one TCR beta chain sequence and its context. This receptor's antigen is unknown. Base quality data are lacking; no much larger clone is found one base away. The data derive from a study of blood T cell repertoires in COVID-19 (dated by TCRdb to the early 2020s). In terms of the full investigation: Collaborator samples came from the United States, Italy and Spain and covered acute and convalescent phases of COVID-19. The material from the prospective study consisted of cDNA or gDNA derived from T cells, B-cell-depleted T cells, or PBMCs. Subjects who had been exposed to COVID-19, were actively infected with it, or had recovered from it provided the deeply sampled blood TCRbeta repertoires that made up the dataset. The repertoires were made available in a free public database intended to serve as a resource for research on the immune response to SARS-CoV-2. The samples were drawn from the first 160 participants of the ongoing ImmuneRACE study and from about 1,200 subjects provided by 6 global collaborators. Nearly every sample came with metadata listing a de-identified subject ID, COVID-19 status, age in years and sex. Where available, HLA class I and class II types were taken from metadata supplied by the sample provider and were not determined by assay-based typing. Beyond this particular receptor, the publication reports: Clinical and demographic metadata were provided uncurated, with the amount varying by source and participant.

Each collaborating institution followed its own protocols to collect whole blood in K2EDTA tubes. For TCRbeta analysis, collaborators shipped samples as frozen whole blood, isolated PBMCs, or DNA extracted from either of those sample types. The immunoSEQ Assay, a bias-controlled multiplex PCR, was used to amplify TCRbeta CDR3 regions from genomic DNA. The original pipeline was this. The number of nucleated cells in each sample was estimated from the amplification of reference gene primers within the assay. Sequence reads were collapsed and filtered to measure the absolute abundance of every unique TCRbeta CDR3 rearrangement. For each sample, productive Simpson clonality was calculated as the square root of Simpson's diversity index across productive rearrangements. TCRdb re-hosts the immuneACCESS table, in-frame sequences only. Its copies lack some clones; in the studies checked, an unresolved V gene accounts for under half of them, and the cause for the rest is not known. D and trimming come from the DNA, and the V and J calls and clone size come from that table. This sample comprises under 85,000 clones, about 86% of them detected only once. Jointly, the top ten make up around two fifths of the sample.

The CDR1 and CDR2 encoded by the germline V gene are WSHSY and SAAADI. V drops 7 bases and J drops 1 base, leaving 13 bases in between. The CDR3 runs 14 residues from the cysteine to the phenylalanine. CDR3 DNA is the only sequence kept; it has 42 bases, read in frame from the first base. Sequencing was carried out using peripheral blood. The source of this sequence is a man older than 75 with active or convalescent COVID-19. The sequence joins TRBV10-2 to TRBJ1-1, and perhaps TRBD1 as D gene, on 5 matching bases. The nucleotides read TGCGCCAGCACCGAGGGAGGGGCGAACACTGAAGCTTTCTTT. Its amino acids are CASTEGGANTEAFF.